The clone carrying this T cell receptor beta chain was counted only a few times. Unique molecular identifiers were used in preparing the TCRbeta library. MiXCR was run by TCRdb on the PCR reads, yielding one entry per CDR3 protein. The repertoire has about 1,000,000 distinct CDR3 sequences, under 30% of them found once; the top ten carry roughly 27%. These data are taken from a study of T-cell reconstitution after alpha-beta-depleted transplantation in children. The CDR3 is 13 residues long. V lost 7 bases and J 7 bases, leaving 11 bases between the germline ends. The V call is TRBV12-3 or TRBV12-4, the J call TRBJ1-6, with unresolved D. This specimen consisted of PBMCs, mostly from graft donor cells, obtained 360 days after TCRalphabeta/CD19-depleted stem cell transplant. This TCR came from a boy younger than two who had a stem cell transplant for SCID, so the T cells may come from the graft donor. CDR3 DNA sequence: TGTGCCAGCAACCCGGGCCTAAATTCACCCCTCCACTTT. This translates into CASNPGLNSPLHF.